Presented here are 24 T cell receptor beta chains from one specimen sequenced in a study of blood T cells in healthy people across ages (dated by TCRdb to about 2015). Libraries were constructed by 5' RACE. The sequencer listed for this sample is Illumina HiSeq 2500. The second PCR ran for about 7 to 11 cycles and used a J-beta primer mix along with a sample-barcoded 5' primer. TCRdb's own reprocessing of the public reads used fastp at Q25 and MiXCR and kept productive beta chains. CDR3 protein duplicates are merged, each entry listing the most common genes and DNA. For this sample the table gives 550,000 to 600,000 distinct CDR3 sequences, of which 25% to 30% were detected only once. The ten biggest clones cover roughly 18% of the sample. Material for sequencing was blood. Receptors were obtained from a woman between 65 and 79 years old in good health.

This clonotype was seen a few times. The chain has TRBV9 and TRBJ2-5; 16 positions match TRBD2. Germline CDR1 reads SGDLS; CDR2 reads YYNGEE. The CDR3 totals 15 residues. V trimming: 4 bases; J trimming: 10 bases; junction bases outside the gene matches: 7. CDR3 sequence reads: CASSPGTSGGVIQYF. The CDR3 DNA is TGTGCCAGCAGCCCAGGGACTAGCGGGGGGGTGATCCAGTACTTC.

In this sample, this clonotype turned up a few times. V is TRBV4-3 and J is TRBJ1-4; TRBD1 agrees at 7 bases. Germline lookup yields CDR1 LGHNA and CDR2 YSLEER. With V trimmed by 4 bases and J by 8 bases, 4 bases remained unmatched. This CDR3 comprises 13 residues. Written as DNA, the CDR3 is TGCGCCAGCAGCCGACAGGGTCGAGAAAAACTGTTTTTT. This gives the protein CASSRQGREKLFF.

In its sample, this clonotype was seen many times. CDR3 sequence reads: CSVKGSNEKLFF. CDR3 DNA sequence: TGCAGCGTTAAAGGTTCTAATGAAAAACTGTTTTTT. V usage is TRBV29-1 and J usage is TRBJ1-4; D gene uncertain. Germline CDR1 and CDR2: SQVTM and ANQGSEA. The CDR3 is 12 residues long. Deletions cut 5 bases from V and 3 bases from J, with 7 bases between.

The sample holds a few counts of this clonotype. Sequence at one end of the junction differs from germline and may be a read error. DNA of the CDR3: TGTGCCATCAGAGAACACCGGGGAATGAACATTGAAGCTTTCTTT. This codes for CAIREHRGMNIEAFF. The rearrangement uses TRBV10-3 and TRBJ1-1; no clear D gene. The CDR3 is 15 amino acids. The V gene's germline CDR1 is ENHRY and CDR2 SYGVKD.

The rearrangement uses TRBV4-1 and TRBJ1-2; possible D gene TRBD1, 5 bases. Germline CDR1 reads MGHRA; CDR2 reads YSYEKL. Trimming removed 0 bases from V and 8 bases from J, with 13 bases in between. The CDR3 contains 14 residues. CDR3 sequence reads: CASSQDLGQWGYTF. The CDR3 DNA is TGCGCCAGCAGCCAAGATCTGGGGCAATGGGGCTACACCTTC.

The sample holds one count of this clonotype. This sequence joins TRBV4-2 and TRBJ1-2; 8 nucleotides match TRBD1. The CDR3 length is 15 residues. V lost 3 bases and J lost 3; bases outside the gene matches: 6. Germline V lookup: CDR1 LGHNA, CDR2 YNFKEQ. The CDR3: CASSQFDRGDYGYTF. Written as DNA, the CDR3 is TGTGCCAGCAGCCAGTTCGACAGGGGCGACTATGGCTACACCTTC.

The rearrangement links TRBV7-9 to TRBJ1-6; 7 bases line up with TRBD1. Germline trimming cut 7 bases from V and 5 bases from J; bases unmatched to any gene: 5. Germline CDR1 and CDR2: SEHNR and FQNEAQ (reference sequence). The CDR3 loop spans 14 amino acids. The CDR3 coding sequence is TGTGCCAGCAAGGACGGGACAGATAATTCACCCCTCCACTTT. Translated: CASKDGTDNSPLHF.

This rearrangement joins TRBV5-1 to TRBJ2-5; TRBD1 matches 11 bases. The J call may be mistaken, given a closer DNA end match to TRBJ2-1. The CDR3 totals 14 residues. Germline V gene data show CDR1 as SGHRS and CDR2 as YFSETQ. The CDR3 DNA sequence: TGCGCCAGCAGCGGTGGACAGGGGGCCGATGAGCAGTTCTTC. Its translation is CASSGGQGADEQFF.

The V and J genes are TRBV27 and TRBJ2-5, with D perhaps TRBD2 (5 bases). The J call is doubtful: the DNA matches TRBJ2-1 better. Looked up from germline, CDR1 is MNHEY and CDR2 is SMNVEV (reference sequence). This CDR3 spans 16 amino acids. The CDR3 DNA follows: TGTGCCAGCAGCCCCCCGCGAGGGCTAAAGTACAATGAGCAGTTCTTC. It codes for CASSPPRGLKYNEQFF.

This clonotype has just a few counts. The chain employs TRBV18 and TRBJ1-5; D is unresolved. This CDR3 contains 14 residues. Germline CDR1 and CDR2: KGHSH and LQKENI. Trimming stripped 3 bases from V and 4 bases from J, with 10 bases between. CDR3 DNA: TGTGCCAGCTCACCCCGGTCGGGGAATCAGCCCCAGCATTTT. It encodes CASSPRSGNQPQHF.

The sample holds a few counts of this clonotype. CDR3 coding DNA: TGTGCCATCAGTCAGGGAGGAAGCAATCAGCCCCAGCATTTT. Protein sequence: CAISQGGSNQPQHF. The chain uses TRBV10-3 and TRBJ1-5; D possibly corresponds to TRBD1 (5 bases). The CDR3 runs 14 residues. Trimming took off 5 bases at V and 1 base at J, with 9 bases between the two ends. Germline V gene data show CDR1 as ENHRY and CDR2 as SYGVKD.

This chain connects TRBV27 to TRBJ2-3, with 8 positions matching TRBD2. V gave up 2 bases and J gave up 2 bases; unmatched junction bases: 3. Germline loops: CDR1 MNHEY, CDR2 SMNVEV (reference sequence). The CDR3 contains 15 residues. The CDR3: CASSLRGGVTDTQYF. The CDR3 DNA is TGTGCCAGCAGTTTACGGGGGGGCGTCACAGATACGCAGTATTTT.

The J gene is TRBJ1-1, the V gene TRBV7-9; D call uncertain. CDR1 and CDR2 from the germline V gene are SEHNR and FQNEAQ (reference sequence). V lost 4 bases and J 11 bases, leaving 11 bases between the germline ends. The CDR3 is 11 residues long. CDR3 DNA: TGTGCCAGCAGCTCGCCCCCGGGGGCTTTCTTT. The encoded protein is CASSSPPGAFF.

The gene calls are TRBV5-1 and TRBJ2-1; tentative D call: TRBD2 (6 bases). The CDR3 runs to 16 residues. Germline V gene sequence: CDR1 SGHRS, CDR2 YFSETQ. V was clipped by 4 bases and J by 4 bases, with 18 bases between them. The CDR3 bases are TGCGCCAGCAGCGGAGGGTCCTTAGGTCAGTACAATGAGCAGTTCTTC. Encoded protein: CASSGGSLGQYNEQFF.

This clonotype has just a few counts. The chain carries TRBV24-1 and TRBJ2-3, with unresolved D. Trimming left V 0 bases short and J 5 bases short, with 8 bases between. Germline assignment: CDR1 KGHDR and CDR2 SFDVKD. CDR3 length: 14 residues. CDR3 DNA sequence: TGTGCCACCAGTGATTTGACAAAGGGAGATACGCAGTATTTT. It specifies CATSDLTKGDTQYF.

This clonotype was detected only a few times. The chain links TRBV6-6 to TRBJ1-1; the D gene is possibly TRBD1 (5 bases). CDR1 is MNHNY and CDR2 is SVGAGI in the germline V gene (reference sequence). This CDR3 has 14 amino acids. V was pared by 2 bases and J by 4 bases, with 11 bases between. The CDR3 region is CASSYVREGTEAFF. The CDR3, as DNA: TGTGCCAGCAGTTACGTCAGGGAGGGCACTGAAGCTTTCTTT.

There are many counts of this clonotype. This chain uses TRBV7-2 with TRBJ1-5; perhaps TRBD1 as D (6 bases). Germline CDR1 is SGHTA and CDR2 is FQGNSA. CDR3 length: 14 residues. With 6 bases removed from V and 2 bases from J, the gap between germline ends came to 11 bases. The CDR3 DNA reads as TGTGCCAGCAGTCCCCGACAGGGCAATCAGCCCCAGCATTTT. Translation gives CASSPRQGNQPQHF. The complete variable domain, with remaining parts taken from reference TRBV7-2 and TRBJ1-5, reads GAGVSQSPSNKVTEKGKDVELRCDPISGHTALYWYRQSLGQGLEFLIYFQGNSAPDKSGLPSDRFSAERTGGSVSTLTIQRTQQEDSAVYLCASSPRQGNQPQHFGDGTRLSIL.

The rearrangement links TRBV9 to TRBJ1-5; D unclear. The CDR3 is made up of 15 amino acids. Per germline, CDR1 SGDLS and CDR2 YYNGEE. Trimming left V 0 bases short and J 4 bases short, with 11 bases between. The CDR3 DNA follows: TGTGCCAGCAGCGTAGGGCACAGCCAAAATCAGCCCCAGCATTTT. It encodes CASSVGHSQNQPQHF.

A few counts support this clonotype. The chain joins TRBV7-3 to TRBJ2-2; 7 bases fit TRBD2. Looked up from germline, CDR1 is SGHTA and CDR2 is FQGTGA. The CDR3 spans 16 residues. Trimming took 3 bases from V and 3 from J; bases not matched to a gene: 7. The CDR3 protein is CASSFYGGRDTGELFF. The CDR3 nucleotides read TGTGCCAGCAGCTTTTATGGCGGGAGAGACACCGGGGAGCTGTTTTTT.

This clonotype was counted only a few times. The V and J genes are TRBV28 and TRBJ1-4, with D possibly TRBD1 on 5 matching bases. The germline CDR1 and CDR2 sequences are MDHEN and SYDVKM. V was shortened by 3 bases and J by 10 bases, with 15 bases between the two germline ends. The CDR3 covers 14 residues. This chain's CDR3 is CASSFIPGGVKLFF. Written as DNA, the CDR3 is TGTGCCAGCAGTTTCATACCTGGGGGGGTAAAACTGTTTTTT.

The gene calls are TRBV4-1 and TRBJ1-2; the D is unclear. V was clipped by 0 bases and J by 4 bases, with 12 bases between them. Germline CDR1 reads MGHRA; CDR2 reads YSYEKL. The CDR3 is 15 amino acids. The CDR3 bases are TGCGCCAGCAGCCAAGATACGGTATGGGGCTATGGCTACACCTTC. It encodes CASSQDTVWGYGYTF.

This clonotype has ten or more counts. The V call is TRBV6-2 or TRBV6-3, the J call TRBJ2-5; no firm D call. V was trimmed by 0 bases and J by 4 bases, leaving 3 bases between them. The CDR3 is 12 amino acids. Germline V gives CDR1 MNHEY, CDR2 SVGEGT. The DNA for the CDR3 is TGTGCCAGCAGTTACTCACCAGAGACCCAGTACTTC. Protein sequence: CASSYSPETQYF.

This clonotype came up a few times. This rearrangement joins TRBV7-9 to TRBJ1-6, with TRBD1 identical over 9 bases. This CDR3 comprises 15 residues. The V segment lost 5 bases and the J segment 7 bases; nucleotides outside the gene matches: 6. CDR1 and CDR2 (germline): SEHNR, FQNEAQ (reference sequence). CDR3 nucleotides: TGTGCCAGCAGCGACCGGGACAGGGAGAATTCACCCCTCCACTTT. It codes for CASSDRDRENSPLHF.

The chain employs TRBV12-3 or TRBV12-4 and TRBJ1-2; 7 positions agree with TRBD1. There are 12 residues in the CDR3. J lost 12 bases, V lost 4 bases, and 8 bases had no gene match. The DNA for the CDR3 is TGTGCCAGCAGTTCCACAGGGGCGGTCGACACCTTC. Amino acid sequence: CASSSTGAVDTF.